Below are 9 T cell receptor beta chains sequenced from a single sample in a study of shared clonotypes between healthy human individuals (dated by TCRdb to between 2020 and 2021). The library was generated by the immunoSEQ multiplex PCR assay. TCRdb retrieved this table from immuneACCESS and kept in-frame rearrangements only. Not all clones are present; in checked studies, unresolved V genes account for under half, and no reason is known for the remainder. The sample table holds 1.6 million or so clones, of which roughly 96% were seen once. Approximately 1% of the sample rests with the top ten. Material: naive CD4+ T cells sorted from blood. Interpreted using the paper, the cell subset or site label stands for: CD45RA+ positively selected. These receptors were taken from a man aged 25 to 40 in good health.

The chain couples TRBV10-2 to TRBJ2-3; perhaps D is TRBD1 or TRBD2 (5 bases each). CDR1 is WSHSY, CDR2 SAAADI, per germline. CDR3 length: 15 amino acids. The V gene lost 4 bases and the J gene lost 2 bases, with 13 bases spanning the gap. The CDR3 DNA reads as TGCGCCAGCAGTGTTCAGGGAGCCCCCACAGATACGCAGTATTTT. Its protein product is CASSVQGAPTDTQYF.

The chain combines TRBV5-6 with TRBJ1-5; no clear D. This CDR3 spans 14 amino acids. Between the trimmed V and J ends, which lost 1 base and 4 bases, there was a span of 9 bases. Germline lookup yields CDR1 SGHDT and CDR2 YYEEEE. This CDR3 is CASSLSPPNQPQHF. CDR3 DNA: TGTGCCAGCAGCTTGTCCCCCCCGAATCAGCCCCAGCATTTT.

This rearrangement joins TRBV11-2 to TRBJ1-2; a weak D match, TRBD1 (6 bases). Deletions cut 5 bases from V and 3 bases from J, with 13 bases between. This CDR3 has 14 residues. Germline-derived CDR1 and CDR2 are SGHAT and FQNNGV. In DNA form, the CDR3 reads TGTGCCAGCAGCCGGAACAGGGAGGACTATGGCTACACCTTC. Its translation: CASSRNREDYGYTF.

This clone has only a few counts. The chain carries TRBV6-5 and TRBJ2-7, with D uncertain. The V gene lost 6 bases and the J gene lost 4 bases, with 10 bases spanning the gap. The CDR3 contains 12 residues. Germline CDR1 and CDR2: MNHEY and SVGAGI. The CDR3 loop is CASRAPNYEQYF. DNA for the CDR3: TGTGCCAGCAGGGCCCCCAATTACGAGCAGTACTTC.

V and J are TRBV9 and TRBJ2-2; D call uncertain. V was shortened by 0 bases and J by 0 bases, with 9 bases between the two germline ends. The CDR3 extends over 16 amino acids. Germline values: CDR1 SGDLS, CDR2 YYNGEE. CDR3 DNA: TGTGCCAGCAGCGTAGTGGATTTCCCGAACACCGGGGAGCTGTTTTTT. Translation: CASSVVDFPNTGELFF.

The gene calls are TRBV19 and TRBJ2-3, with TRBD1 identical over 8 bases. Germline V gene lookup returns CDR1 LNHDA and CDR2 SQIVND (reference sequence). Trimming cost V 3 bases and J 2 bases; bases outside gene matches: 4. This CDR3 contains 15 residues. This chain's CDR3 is CASSIPQGATDTQYF. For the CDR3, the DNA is TGTGCCAGTAGTATCCCGCAGGGGGCCACAGATACGCAGTATTTT.

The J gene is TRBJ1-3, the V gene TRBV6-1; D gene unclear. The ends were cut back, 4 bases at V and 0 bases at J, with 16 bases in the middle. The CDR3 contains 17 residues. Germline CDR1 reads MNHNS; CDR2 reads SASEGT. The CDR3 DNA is TGTGCCAGCAGTGCGCCCTCGGGAATGTTCTCTGGAAACACCATATATTTT. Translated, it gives CASSAPSGMFSGNTIYF.

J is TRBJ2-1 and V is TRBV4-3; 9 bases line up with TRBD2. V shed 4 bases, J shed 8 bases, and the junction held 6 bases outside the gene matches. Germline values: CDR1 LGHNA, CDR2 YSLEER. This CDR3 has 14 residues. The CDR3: CASSRTVAGDEQFF. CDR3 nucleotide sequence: TGCGCCAGCAGCCGAACGGTAGCGGGGGATGAGCAGTTCTTC.

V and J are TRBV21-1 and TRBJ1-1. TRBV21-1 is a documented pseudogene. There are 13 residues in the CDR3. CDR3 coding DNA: TGTGCCAGCAGCAAAAAGGGCAAGATTGAAGCTTTCTTT. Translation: CASSKKGKIEAFF.